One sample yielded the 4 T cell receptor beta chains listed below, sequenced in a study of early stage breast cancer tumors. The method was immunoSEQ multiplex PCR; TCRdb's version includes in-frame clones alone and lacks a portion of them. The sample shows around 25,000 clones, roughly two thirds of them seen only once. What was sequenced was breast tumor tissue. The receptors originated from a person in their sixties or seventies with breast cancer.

The CDR3 sequence is CASNPIAQSSYEQYF. DNA of the CDR3: TGTGCCAGCAACCCTATAGCGCAGAGCTCCTACGAGCAGTACTTC. The V gene is TRBV7-2, the J gene TRBJ2-7, with D tentatively TRBD2 (5 bases). V was cut by 7 bases and J by 0 bases, with 16 bases left in between. From germline, CDR1 is SGHTA and CDR2 FQGNSA. This CDR3 region has 15 residues. Variable domain in full (rest from reference TRBV7-2 and TRBJ2-7): GAGVSQSPSNKVTEKGKDVELRCDPISGHTALYWYRQSLGQGLEFLIYFQGNSAPDKSGLPSDRFSAERTGGSVSTLTIQRTQQEDSAVYLCASNPIAQSSYEQYFGPGTRLTVT.

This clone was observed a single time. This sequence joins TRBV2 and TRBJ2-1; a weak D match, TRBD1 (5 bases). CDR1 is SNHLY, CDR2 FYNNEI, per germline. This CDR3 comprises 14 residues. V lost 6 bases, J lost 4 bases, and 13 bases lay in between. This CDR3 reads CASRDIQAYNEQFF. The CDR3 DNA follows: TGTGCCAGCAGGGACATCCAGGCATACAATGAGCAGTTCTTC.

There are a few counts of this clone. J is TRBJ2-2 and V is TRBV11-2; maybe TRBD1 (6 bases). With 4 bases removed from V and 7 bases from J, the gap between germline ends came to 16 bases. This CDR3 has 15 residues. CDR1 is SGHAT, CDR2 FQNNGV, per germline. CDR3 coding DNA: TGTGCCAGCAGCTCATCTTCCAGGGGAATCGGGGAGCTGTTTTTT. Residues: CASSSSSRGIGELFF.

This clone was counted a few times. The CDR3 region has the DNA TGCGCCAGCAGTCAATTCCCTAGCGGGACCACAGATACGCAGTATTTT. Its protein is CASSQFPSGTTDTQYF. V and J are TRBV23-1 and TRBJ2-3; 9 positions match TRBD2. TRBV23-1 is known as an ORF, though its function is uncertain. This CDR3 is built from 16 residues. The V gene end was trimmed by 1 base and the J gene end by 2 bases; junction bases not matched to a gene: 4.